Below, 22 T cell receptor beta chains from the same sample are listed, as sequenced in a study of cytomegalovirus exposure and HLA in healthy donors. PCR was performed using 60 Vbeta and 13 Jbeta primers. Clones were read by immunoSEQ multiplex PCR, and TCRdb kept only the in-frame ones, dropping some. There are approximately 170,000 clones in the sample; approximately 84% occur only once, and just over 4.5% lies in the top ten. Material: PBMCs. These receptor sequences come from a woman in her fifties or sixties in good health and CMV-seropositive.

The gene calls are TRBV5-1 and TRBJ2-3; D is possibly TRBD2 (5 bases). V was pared by 0 bases and J by 5 bases, with 10 bases between. Germline V gives CDR1 SGHRS, CDR2 YFSETQ. This CDR3 has 14 residues. The DNA for the CDR3 is TGCGCCAGCAGCTTGGGGCAGGCGGGAGATACGCAGTATTTT. Its protein product is CASSLGQAGDTQYF.

CDR3 region: CASTPLGGLAGHEQYF. The CDR3 DNA follows: TGTGCCAGCACTCCTTTAGGAGGACTAGCGGGCCACGAGCAGTACTTC. The chain joins TRBV28 to TRBJ2-7; 11 bases match TRBD2. The CDR3 has 16 amino acids. CDR1 and CDR2 (germline): MDHEN, SYDVKM. After removal of 7 bases from V and 5 bases from J, the junction contained 13 bases not matched to a gene.

V gene TRBV7-2 combines with J gene TRBJ1-1; D is unresolved. CDR1 is SGHTA, CDR2 FQGNSA, per germline. The V gene lost 5 bases and the J gene lost 8 bases, with 18 bases spanning the gap. There are 14 residues in the CDR3. The CDR3 bases are TGTGCCAGCAGCCTGCTACCCTCAAGCGCCGAAGCTTTCTTT. It yields the protein CASSLLPSSAEAFF.

The genes are TRBV6-6 and TRBJ1-4; no firm D call. The CDR3 totals 15 residues. The V end lost 2 bases, the J end lost 4 bases, and 11 bases lay between the germline ends. Germline assignment: CDR1 MNHNY and CDR2 SVGAGI (reference sequence). CDR3 loop: CASSYRANFNEKLFF. The DNA of the CDR3 is TGTGCCAGCAGTTACCGAGCGAACTTTAATGAAAAACTGTTTTTT.

This chain connects TRBV4-1 to TRBJ2-5; possibly TRBD2 for D (5 bases). The CDR3 sequence is 15 residues long. The V gene lost 2 bases and the J gene lost 5 bases, with 15 bases spanning the gap. Germline V gives CDR1 MGHRA, CDR2 YSYEKL. The CDR3 sequence: CASSQLDLLGETQYF. For the CDR3, the DNA is TGCGCCAGCAGCCAATTGGACTTACTAGGGGAGACCCAGTACTTC.

The rearrangement uses TRBV11-3 and TRBJ2-1; 12 nucleotides match TRBD2. The CDR3 has 16 residues. The germline gives CDR1 SGHNT, CDR2 YENEEA. Trimming cost V 1 base and J 10 bases; bases outside gene matches: 8. CDR3 loop: CASSLGGLAGQGEQFF. CDR3 DNA sequence: TGTGCCAGCAGCTTAGGCGGACTAGCGGGGCAGGGAGAGCAGTTCTTC.

V usage is TRBV27 and J usage is TRBJ2-7; 10 positions agree with TRBD2. Germline V CDR1 and CDR2: MNHEY, SMNVEV (reference sequence). This CDR3 is 15 amino acids long. J was trimmed by 6 bases and V by 2 bases; bases with no gene match: 7. CDR3 residues: CASSLALAGAGEQYF. CDR3 in DNA: TGTGCCAGCAGTTTAGCCCTAGCGGGAGCGGGCGAGCAGTACTTC.

This clone was found once. This chain uses TRBV18 with TRBJ2-7; D gene uncertain. The CDR3 totals 14 residues. CDR1 and CDR2 (germline): KGHSH, LQKENI. The ends were cut back, 3 bases at V and 2 bases at J, with 11 bases in the middle. CDR3: CASSPPNPPYEQYF. The CDR3 coding sequence is TGTGCCAGCTCACCGCCTAACCCCCCCTACGAGCAGTACTTC.

Only one count was recorded for this clone. The chain links TRBV7-2 to TRBJ2-7; 11 bases line up with TRBD2. Germline-derived CDR1 and CDR2 are SGHTA and FQGNSA. CDR3 length: 15 amino acids. V was pared by 3 bases and J by 5 bases, with 6 bases of the junction left unmatched. The CDR3 loop is CASSFVAGGPHEQYF. The CDR3 DNA follows: TGTGCCAGCAGCTTTGTAGCGGGAGGGCCCCACGAGCAGTACTTC.

In its sample, this clone was seen once. The chain combines TRBV28 with TRBJ2-7, with D possibly TRBD1 on 6 matching bases. Deletions cut 0 bases from V and 6 bases from J, with 9 bases between. The CDR3 extends over 13 amino acids. The germline V gene encodes CDR1 MDHEN and CDR2 SYDVKM. CDR3 bases: TGTGCCAGCAGTTTATGGGGGGCACTCGAGCAGTACTTC. This translates into CASSLWGALEQYF.

This clone has just a few counts. The CDR3: CASSHSGTNTEAFF. The CDR3 nucleotides read TGTGCCAGCAGCCACTCCGGGACAAACACTGAAGCTTTCTTT. This chain uses TRBV4-2 with TRBJ1-1; tentatively, D is TRBD1 (6 bases). V was clipped by 3 bases and J by 2 bases, with 10 bases between them. The CDR3 runs to 14 residues. The germline V gene encodes CDR1 LGHNA and CDR2 YNFKEQ.

The V and J genes are TRBV5-1 and TRBJ2-4, with TRBD2 matching 10 bases. Trimming cost V 4 bases and J 0 bases; bases outside gene matches: 13. Germline lookup yields CDR1 SGHRS and CDR2 YFSETQ. CDR3 size: 19 residues. CDR3 DNA: TGCGCCAGCAGCCCCGGAGGGCTAGCGGGGGCCCTAGCCAAAAACATTCAGTACTTC. Amino acid sequence: CASSPGGLAGALAKNIQYF.

This chain links TRBV2 with TRBJ1-2; D uncertain. Trimming took off 3 bases at V and 6 bases at J, with 23 bases between the two ends. Germline loops: CDR1 SNHLY, CDR2 FYNNEI. This CDR3 contains 17 residues. This chain's CDR3 is CASSDPSSLQVVNGYTF. In nucleotides, the CDR3 is TGTGCCAGCAGTGACCCCTCGTCCCTTCAGGTTGTCAATGGCTACACCTTC. The complete variable domain, with remaining parts taken from reference TRBV2 and TRBJ1-2, reads EPEVTQTPSHQVTQMGQEVILRCVPISNHLYFYWYRQILGQKVEFLVSFYNNEISEKSEIFDDQFSVERPDGSNFTLKIRSTKLEDSAMYFCASSDPSSLQVVNGYTFGSGTRLTVV.

The V gene is TRBV9, the J gene TRBJ2-2; weak D call: TRBD2 (5 bases). V shed 3 bases and J shed 1 base, with 10 bases lying between them. Germline V CDR1 and CDR2: SGDLS, YYNGEE. This CDR3 is 15 amino acids long. CDR3 sequence reads: CASSASGGNTGELFF. The CDR3 coding sequence is TGTGCCAGCAGCGCATCTGGAGGGAACACCGGGGAGCTGTTTTTT.

The chain joins TRBV7-2 to TRBJ2-1; TRBD2 agrees at 7 bases. The V gene end was trimmed by 2 bases and the J gene end by 10 bases; junction bases not matched to a gene: 17. Germline-derived CDR1 and CDR2 are SGHTA and FQGNSA. The CDR3 contains 17 residues. The CDR3 region is CASSLYFSRLAAREQFF. CDR3 bases: TGTGCCAGCAGCTTATACTTTTCGAGACTAGCAGCCCGAGAGCAGTTCTTC.

The chain uses TRBV2 and TRBJ2-7; 8 bases align to TRBD1. Germline assignment: CDR1 SNHLY and CDR2 FYNNEI. Trimming took 8 bases from V and 1 from J; bases not matched to a gene: 7. CDR3 length: 14 amino acids. The CDR3 DNA sequence: TGTGCCAGCCAACCCGACAGGGGTTCCTACGAGCAGTACTTC. It specifies CASQPDRGSYEQYF. The whole variable domain, filled in from reference TRBV2 and TRBJ2-7, reads EPEVTQTPSHQVTQMGQEVILRCVPISNHLYFYWYRQILGQKVEFLVSFYNNEISEKSEIFDDQFSVERPDGSNFTLKIRSTKLEDSAMYFCASQPDRGSYEQYFGPGTRLTVT.

The chain is built from TRBV4-3 and TRBJ2-7; possible D gene TRBD2, 6 bases. The V end was cut by 2 bases, the J end by 3 bases, with 14 bases between. Germline V gene lookup returns CDR1 LGHNA and CDR2 YSLEER. The CDR3 is made up of 15 amino acids. The CDR3 reads CASSQSAPSVYEQYF. The CDR3 DNA reads as TGCGCCAGCAGCCAATCCGCCCCTAGCGTCTACGAGCAGTACTTC.

The rearrangement uses TRBV11-2 and TRBJ1-6, with TRBD1 identical over 7 bases. With V trimmed by 3 bases and J by 10 bases, 12 bases remained unmatched. This CDR3 comprises 16 residues. The germline V gene encodes CDR1 SGHAT and CDR2 FQNNGV. The CDR3 sequence is CASSLSTGYNESPLHF. CDR3 in DNA: TGTGCCAGCAGCTTGTCGACAGGGTACAATGAATCACCCCTCCACTTT.

The CDR3 DNA is TGTGCCAGTGGAGCCAGTGGGGGGACGTACAATGAGCAGTTCTTC. It specifies CASGASGGTYNEQFF. The chain uses TRBV19 and TRBJ2-1, with TRBD2 as a possible D gene (6 bases). Trimming removed 8 bases at V and 4 bases at J, with 18 bases between. In germline, CDR1 is LNHDA, CDR2 SQIVND (reference sequence). The CDR3 is 15 amino acids.

The chain couples TRBV29-1 to TRBJ2-7; the match to TRBD2 covers 7 bases. J was trimmed by 6 bases and V by 7 bases; bases with no gene match: 15. CDR3 length equals 14 residues. Germline values: CDR1 SQVTM, CDR2 ANQGSEA. As DNA, the CDR3 is TGCAGCGCGCTGGAGGCGGGAGTAAGAGGCGAGCAGTACTTC. This sequence encodes CSALEAGVRGEQYF.

This sequence joins TRBV7-2 and TRBJ1-2; TRBD1 matches at 10 bases. The CDR3 covers 15 residues. The germline CDR1 and CDR2 sequences are SGHTA and FQGNSA. Trimming took 0 bases from V and 4 from J; bases not matched to a gene: 2. Here the CDR3 reads CASSLATGGIYGYTF. The CDR3, as DNA: TGTGCCAGCAGCTTAGCGACAGGGGGCATCTATGGCTACACCTTC.

This clone was observed a few times. This chain connects TRBV7-8 to TRBJ1-6; no clear D gene. Per germline, CDR1 SGHVS and CDR2 FQNEAQ. V shed 3 bases and J shed 6 bases, with 12 bases lying between them. There are 15 residues in the CDR3. Here the CDR3 DNA reads TGTGCCAGCAGCTTCGAGGTCAGCGGTAATTCACCCCTCCACTTT. Its translation is CASSFEVSGNSPLHF.